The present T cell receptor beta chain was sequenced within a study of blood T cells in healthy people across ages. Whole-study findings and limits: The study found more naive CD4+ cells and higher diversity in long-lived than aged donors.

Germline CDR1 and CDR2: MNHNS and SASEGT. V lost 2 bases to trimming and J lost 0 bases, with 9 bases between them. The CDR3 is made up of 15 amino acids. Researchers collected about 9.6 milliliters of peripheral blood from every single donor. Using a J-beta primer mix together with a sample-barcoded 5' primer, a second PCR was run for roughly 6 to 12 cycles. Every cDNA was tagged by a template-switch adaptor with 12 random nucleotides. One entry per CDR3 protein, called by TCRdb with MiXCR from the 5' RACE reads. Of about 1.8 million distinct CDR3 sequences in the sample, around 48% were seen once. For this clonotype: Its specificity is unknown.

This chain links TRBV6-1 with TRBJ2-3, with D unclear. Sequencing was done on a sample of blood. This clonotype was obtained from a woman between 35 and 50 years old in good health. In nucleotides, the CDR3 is TGTGCCAGCAGTGAATCGCTTACTAGCACAGATACGCAGTATTTT. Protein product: CASSESLTSTDTQYF.